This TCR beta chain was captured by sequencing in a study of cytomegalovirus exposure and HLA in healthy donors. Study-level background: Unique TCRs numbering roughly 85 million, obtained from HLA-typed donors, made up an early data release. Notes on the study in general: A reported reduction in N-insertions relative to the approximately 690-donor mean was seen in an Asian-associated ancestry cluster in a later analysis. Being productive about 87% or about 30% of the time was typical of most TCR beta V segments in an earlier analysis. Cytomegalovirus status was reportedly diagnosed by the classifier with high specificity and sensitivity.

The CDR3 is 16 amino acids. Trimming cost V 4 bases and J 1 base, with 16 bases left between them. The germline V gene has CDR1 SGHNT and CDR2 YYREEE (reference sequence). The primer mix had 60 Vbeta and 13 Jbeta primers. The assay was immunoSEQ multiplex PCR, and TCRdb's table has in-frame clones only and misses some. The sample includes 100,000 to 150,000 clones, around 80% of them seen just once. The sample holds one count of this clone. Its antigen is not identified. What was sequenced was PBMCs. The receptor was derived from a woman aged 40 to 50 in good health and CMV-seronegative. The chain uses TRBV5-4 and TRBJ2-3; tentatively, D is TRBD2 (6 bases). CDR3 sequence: CASSMRLGTGTDTQYF. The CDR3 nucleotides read TGTGCCAGCAGCATGCGACTAGGTACTGGCACAGATACGCAGTATTTT.